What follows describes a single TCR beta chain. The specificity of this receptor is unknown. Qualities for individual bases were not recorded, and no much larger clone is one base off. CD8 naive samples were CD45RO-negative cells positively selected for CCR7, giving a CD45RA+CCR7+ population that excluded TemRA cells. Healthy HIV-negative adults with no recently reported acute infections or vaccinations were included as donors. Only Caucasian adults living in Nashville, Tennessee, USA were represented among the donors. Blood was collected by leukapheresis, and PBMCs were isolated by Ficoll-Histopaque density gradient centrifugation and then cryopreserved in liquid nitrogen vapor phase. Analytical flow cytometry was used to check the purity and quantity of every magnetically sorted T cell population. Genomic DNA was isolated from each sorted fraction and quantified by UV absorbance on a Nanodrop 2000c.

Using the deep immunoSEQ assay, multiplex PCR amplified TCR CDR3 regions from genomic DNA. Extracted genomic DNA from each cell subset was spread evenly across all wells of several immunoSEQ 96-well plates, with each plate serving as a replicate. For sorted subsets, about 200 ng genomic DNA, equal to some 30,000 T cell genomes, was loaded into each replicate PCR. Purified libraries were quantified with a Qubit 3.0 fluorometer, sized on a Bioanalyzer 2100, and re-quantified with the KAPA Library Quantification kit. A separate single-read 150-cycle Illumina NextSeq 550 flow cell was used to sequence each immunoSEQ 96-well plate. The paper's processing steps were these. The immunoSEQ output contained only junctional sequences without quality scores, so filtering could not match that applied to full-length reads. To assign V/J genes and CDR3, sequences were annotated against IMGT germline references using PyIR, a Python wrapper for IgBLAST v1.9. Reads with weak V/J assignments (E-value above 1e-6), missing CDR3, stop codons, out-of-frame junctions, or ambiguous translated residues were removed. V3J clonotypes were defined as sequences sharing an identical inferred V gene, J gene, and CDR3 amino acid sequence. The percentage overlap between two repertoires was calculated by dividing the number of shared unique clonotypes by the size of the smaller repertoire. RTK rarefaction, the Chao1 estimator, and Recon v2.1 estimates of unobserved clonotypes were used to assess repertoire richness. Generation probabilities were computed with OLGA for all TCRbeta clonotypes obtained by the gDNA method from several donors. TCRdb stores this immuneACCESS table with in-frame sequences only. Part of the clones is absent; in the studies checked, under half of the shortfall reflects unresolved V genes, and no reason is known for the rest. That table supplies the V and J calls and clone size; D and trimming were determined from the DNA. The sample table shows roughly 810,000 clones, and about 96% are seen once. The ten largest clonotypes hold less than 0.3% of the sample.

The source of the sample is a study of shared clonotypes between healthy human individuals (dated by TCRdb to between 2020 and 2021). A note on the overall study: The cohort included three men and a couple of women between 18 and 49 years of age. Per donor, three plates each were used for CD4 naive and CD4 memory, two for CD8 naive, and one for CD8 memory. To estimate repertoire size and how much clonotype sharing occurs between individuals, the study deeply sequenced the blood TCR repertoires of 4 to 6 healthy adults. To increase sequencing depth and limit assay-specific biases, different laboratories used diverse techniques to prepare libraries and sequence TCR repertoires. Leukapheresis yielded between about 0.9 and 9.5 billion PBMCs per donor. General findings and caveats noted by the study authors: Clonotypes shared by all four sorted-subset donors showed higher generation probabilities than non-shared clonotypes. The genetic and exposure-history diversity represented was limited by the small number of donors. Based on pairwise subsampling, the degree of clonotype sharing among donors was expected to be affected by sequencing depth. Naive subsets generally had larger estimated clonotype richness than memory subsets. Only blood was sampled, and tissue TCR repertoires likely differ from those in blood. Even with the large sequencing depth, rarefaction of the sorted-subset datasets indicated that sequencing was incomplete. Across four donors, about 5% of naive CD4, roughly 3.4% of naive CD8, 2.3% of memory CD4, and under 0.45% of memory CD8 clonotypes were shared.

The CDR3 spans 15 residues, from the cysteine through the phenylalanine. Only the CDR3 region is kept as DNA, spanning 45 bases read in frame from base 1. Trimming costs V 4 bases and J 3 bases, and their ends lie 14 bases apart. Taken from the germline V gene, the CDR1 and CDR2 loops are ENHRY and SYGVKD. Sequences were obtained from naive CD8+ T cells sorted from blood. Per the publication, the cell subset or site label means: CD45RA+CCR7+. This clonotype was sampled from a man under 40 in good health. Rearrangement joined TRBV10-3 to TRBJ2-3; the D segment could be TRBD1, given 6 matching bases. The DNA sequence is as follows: TGTGCCATCAGTGGGCACAGGGTAGGTACAGATACGCAGTATTTT. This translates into CAISGHRVGTDTQYF.